These 24 T cell receptor beta chains came from one sample sequenced in a study of blood T cells in healthy people across ages (dated by TCRdb to 2013 to 2016). Libraries were constructed by 5' RACE. Sequencing relied on an Illumina HiSeq 2500. A second PCR of roughly 6 to 12 cycles was run with a J-beta primer mix and a sample-barcoded 5' primer. Through fastp at Q25 and MiXCR, TCRdb rebuilt clones from the public reads, retaining in-frame beta chains. Rows are combined by CDR3 protein, so each entry shows the most common genes and DNA. Counted in this sample were approximately 800,000 distinct CDR3 sequences; around 25% of them appeared once. The ten top clones hold 3% to 4.5% of the sample. This same sample was also part of a study on T cells of mothers and their children.

Source material: blood. The receptors were sampled from a boy aged 5-17 years in good health.

This clonotype was picked up one time. This chain joins TRBV20-1 and TRBJ2-1; a weak D match, TRBD2 (5 bases). V was trimmed by 2 bases and J by 9 bases, leaving 8 bases between them. The CDR3 is 11 amino acids. Germline V gives CDR1 DFQATT, CDR2 SNEGSKA (reference sequence). The CDR3 coding sequence is TGCAGTGCTAGAACCCGGGGTGAGCAGTTCTTC. Amino acids: CSARTRGEQFF.

The rearrangement links TRBV7-2 to TRBJ2-7; no clear D gene. Per the germline V gene, CDR1 is SGHTA and CDR2 is FQGNSA. Trimming removed 5 bases at V and 6 bases at J, with 23 bases between. The CDR3 runs to 16 residues. The CDR3 DNA reads TGTGCCAGCAGCCGTTCAGCTGGGTTTTACAGTGGCGAGCAGTACTTC. It specifies CASSRSAGFYSGEQYF.

This rearrangement joins TRBV24-1 to TRBJ2-5, with 8 bases that match TRBD2. The DNA end is more similar to TRBJ2-1, so the J call may be wrong. Germline V gene data show CDR1 as KGHDR and CDR2 as SFDVKD. The CDR3 sequence is 15 residues long. The CDR3 region is CATSGEIAGPNEQFF. Here the CDR3 DNA reads TGTGCCACCAGCGGGGAAATAGCGGGACCCAATGAGCAGTTCTTC.

The chain combines TRBV4-2 with TRBJ1-1; no definite D call. Trimming shortened V by 0 bases and J by 11 bases, and 16 bases separated the two germline ends. CDR1 is LGHNA and CDR2 is YNFKEQ in the germline V gene. The CDR3 has 14 residues. CDR3 loop: CASSQEHGRNRAFF. CDR3 sequence (DNA): TGTGCCAGCAGCCAAGAACACGGCCGAAATCGGGCTTTCTTT.

This clonotype has only a few counts. V is TRBV7-8 and J is TRBJ1-5; no reliable D call. With 0 bases removed from V and 0 bases from J, the gap between germline ends came to 18 bases. The CDR3 length is 19 residues. Germline V gene data show CDR1 as SGHVS and CDR2 as FQNEAQ. CDR3 residues: CASSLALDLNSDSNQPQHF. The CDR3 DNA reads as TGTGCCAGCAGCTTAGCGTTGGACCTCAACTCGGATAGCAATCAGCCCCAGCATTTT.

This chain connects TRBV28 to TRBJ1-2; TRBD1 matches 7 bases. Unmatched junction bases numbered 6, after V lost 6 bases and J lost 5 bases. Looked up from germline, CDR1 is MDHEN and CDR2 is SYDVKM. The CDR3 spans 13 residues. CDR3 amino acids: CASSTDRRYGYTF. The CDR3 DNA reads as TGTGCCAGCAGCACGGACAGGCGATATGGCTACACCTTC.

This clonotype has a handful of counts. The chain employs TRBV18 and TRBJ1-2; possible D gene TRBD1, 5 bases. The CDR3 spans 15 residues. Germline CDR1 KGHSH, CDR2 LQKENI. V lost 3 bases, J lost 4 bases, and 15 bases lay in between. DNA of the CDR3: TGTGCCAGCTCACCTTCGACAGACTCTACCTATGGCTACACCTTC. Translation gives CASSPSTDSTYGYTF.

This clonotype showed up just a few times. The chain combines TRBV4-1 with TRBJ2-7; D remains ambiguous. In germline, CDR1 is MGHRA, CDR2 YSYEKL. The CDR3 has 15 residues. Trimming stripped 4 bases from V and 0 bases from J, with 13 bases between. The CDR3 region is CASSPTIRSSYEQYF. For the CDR3, the DNA is TGCGCCAGCAGCCCAACCATCAGGAGCTCCTACGAGCAGTACTTC.

The chain couples TRBV7-9 to TRBJ1-4; D possibly corresponds to TRBD1 (5 bases). The CDR3 is 13 amino acids. Trimming left V 6 bases short and J 5 bases short, with 10 bases between. CDR1 and CDR2 (germline): SEHNR, FQNEAQ (reference sequence). This CDR3 reads CASRFGTNEKLFF. The CDR3 region has the DNA TGTGCCAGCAGGTTCGGGACCAATGAAAAACTGTTTTTT.

The chain has TRBV7-9 and TRBJ2-7; no definite D call. Trimming left V 2 bases short and J 3 bases short, with 17 bases between. CDR1 is SEHNR and CDR2 is FQNEAQ in the germline V gene (reference sequence). The CDR3 length is 16 residues. The CDR3 DNA is TGTGCCAGCAGCTTATCAGGACCACAACTCAACTACGAGCAGTACTTC. This gives the protein CASSLSGPQLNYEQYF.

This clonotype was detected only a few times. This chain uses TRBV20-1 with TRBJ2-5; 8 bases are a match to TRBD1. The DNA end lines up better with TRBJ2-7; the J call may be wrong. The CDR3 is 12 amino acids. The V gene's germline CDR1 is DFQATT and CDR2 SNEGSKA (reference sequence). CDR3 bases: TGCAGTGCTAGTACAGGGGGCTACGAGCAGTACTTC. Encoded protein: CSASTGGYEQYF.

This chain links TRBV12-3 or TRBV12-4 with TRBJ2-5; the match to TRBD1 covers 11 bases. CDR3 length equals 14 residues. The ends lost 5 bases at V and 5 bases at J; junction bases unmatched: 4. This CDR3 is CASSGQGAWETQYF. The CDR3, as DNA: TGTGCCAGCAGTGGACAGGGGGCATGGGAGACCCAGTACTTC.

The chain employs TRBV7-2 and TRBJ2-5; TRBD2 might be the D (5 bases). Trimming cost V 2 bases and J 0 bases, with 10 bases left between them. The CDR3 spans 15 residues. CDR1 SGHTA and CDR2 FQGNSA come from the germline V gene. CDR3 nucleotide sequence: TGTGCCAGCAGCTTATGGTCTAGCCACCAAGAGACCCAGTACTTC. Its protein product is CASSLWSSHQETQYF. Drawing the rest from reference TRBV7-2 and TRBJ2-5, the complete variable domain is GAGVSQSPSNKVTEKGKDVELRCDPISGHTALYWYRQSLGQGLEFLIYFQGNSAPDKSGLPSDRFSAERTGGSVSTLTIQRTQQEDSAVYLCASSLWSSHQETQYFGPGTRLLVL.

This chain joins TRBV28 and TRBJ2-5; D is perhaps TRBD2 (5 bases). The CDR3 loop spans 17 amino acids. Looked up from germline, CDR1 is MDHEN and CDR2 is SYDVKM. V lost 0 bases to trimming and J lost 4 bases, with 18 bases between them. Written as DNA, the CDR3 is TGTGCCAGCAGTTTATGGGCCGACCCAAATGGAGGAGAGACCCAGTACTTC. As protein: CASSLWADPNGGETQYF.

J is TRBJ1-3 and V is TRBV18; perhaps TRBD1 as D (5 bases). From germline, CDR1 is KGHSH and CDR2 LQKENI. Trimming removed 6 bases at V and 2 bases at J, with 14 bases between. The CDR3 contains 15 residues. CDR3 in DNA: TGTGCCAGCTCGCCCGGGGGTTATGCTGGAAACACCATATATTTT. Translating gives CASSPGGYAGNTIYF.

The sample holds a few counts of this clonotype. This rearrangement joins TRBV7-9 to TRBJ2-1; 8 bases are a match to TRBD2. Germline assignment: CDR1 SEHNR and CDR2 FQNEAQ (reference sequence). Trimming took 0 bases from V and 8 from J; bases not matched to a gene: 6. There are 15 residues in the CDR3. The CDR3 DNA is TGTGCCAGCAGCTTAGCATGGAGCGGGGGTGATGAGCAGTTCTTC. It is translated as CASSLAWSGGDEQFF.

In the case of this clonotype: A read error may produce the germline difference seen at one junction end. The V call is TRBV7-9, the J call TRBJ1-1, with unresolved D. The V gene's germline CDR1 is SEHNR and CDR2 FQNEAQ (reference sequence). This CDR3 contains 12 residues. The CDR3 coding sequence is TGTGCCTGCAGCTTTGGAGGGTTAGAAGCTTTCTTT. This gives the protein CACSFGGLEAFF.

This clonotype was seen more than once but under ten times. The chain recombines TRBV20-1 with TRBJ2-1, with TRBD2 matching 7 bases. There are 12 residues in the CDR3. Germline-derived CDR1 and CDR2 are DFQATT and SNEGSKA (reference sequence). The junction had 6 bases not matched to a gene; V was cut back by 3 bases and J by 10 bases. The CDR3 is CSARGAGWEQFF. CDR3 coding DNA: TGCAGTGCTAGGGGAGCGGGATGGGAGCAGTTCTTC.

The chain joins TRBV18 to TRBJ2-4; TRBD1 agrees at 9 bases. Trimming took 5 bases from V and 0 from J; bases not matched to a gene: 2. Per germline, CDR1 KGHSH and CDR2 LQKENI. The CDR3 is 15 amino acids. Here the CDR3 reads CASSGQGRAKNIQYF. The CDR3 bases are TGTGCCAGCTCAGGACAGGGGAGAGCCAAAAACATTCAGTACTTC.

The rearrangement joins TRBV18 to TRBJ2-7; D unresolved. The germline CDR1 and CDR2 sequences are KGHSH and LQKENI. Trimming took 0 bases from V and 3 from J, leaving 9 bases between them. The length of the CDR3 is 14 residues. This CDR3 is CASSPPDGYYEQYF. The DNA for the CDR3 is TGTGCCAGCTCACCACCGGACGGTTACTACGAGCAGTACTTC.

This chain uses TRBV13 with TRBJ1-2, with D hard to call. The V gene's germline CDR1 is PRHDT and CDR2 FYEKMQ (reference sequence). Trimming left V 5 bases short and J 4 bases short, with 11 bases between. The CDR3 has 13 residues. The CDR3 is CASSQPTGYGYTF. Written as DNA, the CDR3 is TGTGCCAGCAGCCAACCGACGGGCTATGGCTACACCTTC.

This clonotype has just a few counts. The chain is built from TRBV18 and TRBJ1-1; maybe TRBD1 (5 bases). Per germline, CDR1 KGHSH and CDR2 LQKENI. This CDR3 region has 12 residues. Trimming cost V 6 bases and J 11 bases, with 16 bases left between them. CDR3 in DNA: TGTGCCAGCTCGAGAGGGGACGGTGACGCTTTCTTT. It is translated as CASSRGDGDAFF.

V and J are TRBV7-6 and TRBJ2-7, with D perhaps assigned TRBD1 or TRBD2 (5 bases each). This CDR3 comprises 14 residues. The germline V gene has CDR1 SGHVS and CDR2 FNYEAQ. Trimming left V 5 bases short and J 2 bases short, with 13 bases between. The CDR3 nucleotides read TGTGCCAGCAGCCCGCTCCAGGGACCCTACGAGCAGTACTTC. Its protein product is CASSPLQGPYEQYF.

This chain uses TRBV9 with TRBJ2-5; tentatively, D is TRBD1 (5 bases). The J call may be incorrect, as the DNA end agrees better with TRBJ2-7. The CDR3 has 14 residues. Per the germline V gene, CDR1 is SGDLS and CDR2 is YYNGEE. CDR3 region: CASSVGGALNEQYF. CDR3 nucleotide sequence: TGTGCCAGCAGCGTAGGTGGGGCCCTGAACGAGCAGTACTTC.